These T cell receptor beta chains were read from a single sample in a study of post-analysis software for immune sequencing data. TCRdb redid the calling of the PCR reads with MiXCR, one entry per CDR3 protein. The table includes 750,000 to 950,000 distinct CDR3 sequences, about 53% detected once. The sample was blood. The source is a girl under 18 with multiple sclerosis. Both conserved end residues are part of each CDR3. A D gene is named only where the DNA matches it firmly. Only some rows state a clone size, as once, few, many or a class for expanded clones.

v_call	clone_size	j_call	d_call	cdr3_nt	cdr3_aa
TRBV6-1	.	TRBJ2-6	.	TGTGCCAGCAGGGAATTCAGGCTACTGGGGGCCAACGTCCTGACTTTC	CASREFRLLGANVLTF
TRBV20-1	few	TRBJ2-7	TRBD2	TGCAGTGCTAGAGGGGCTAGCGGGAGGTACGAGCAGTACTTC	CSARGASGRYEQYF
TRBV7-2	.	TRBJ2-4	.	TGTGCCAGCAGCATCGGGACCTGGTCCTACGAGCAGAACTTC	CASSIGTWSYEQNF
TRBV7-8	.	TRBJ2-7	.	TGTGCCAGCACCAAAGAGCGAGGGCCCCTTGACGAGCAGTACTTC	CASTKERGPLDEQYF
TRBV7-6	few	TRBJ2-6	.	TGTGCCAGCAGCGCCCGGGGGAGCTCTGGGGCCAACGTCCTGACTTTC	CASSARGSSGANVLTF
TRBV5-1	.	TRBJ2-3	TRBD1	TGCGCCAGCGTCAGGGGGCCTAAAGATACGCAGTATTTT	CASVRGPKDTQYF
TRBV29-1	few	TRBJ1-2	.	TGCAGCGTTCCGCAGGGAGGAGCGGCCAACTATGGCTACACCTTC	CSVPQGGAANYGYTF
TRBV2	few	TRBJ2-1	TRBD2	TGTGCCAGCAGCGCCTCTAGCGGGAGCTACAATGAGCAGTTCTTC	CASSASSGSYNEQFF
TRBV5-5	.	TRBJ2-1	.	TGTGCCAGCAGCTTACGCCTAGGCGCGCCCGATGAGCAGTTCTTC	CASSLRLGAPDEQFF
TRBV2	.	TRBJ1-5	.	TGTGCCAGCAGCACCGACCAGGCTAGCAATCAGCCCCAGCATTTT	CASSTDQASNQPQHF
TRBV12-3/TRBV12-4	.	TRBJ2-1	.	TGTGCCAGCAGTTTAGACAGGACCTACAATGAGCAGTTCTTC	CASSLDRTYNEQFF
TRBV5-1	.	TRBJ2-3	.	TGCGCCAGCAGCTTGGGGTTGAGCGATAGCACAGATACGCAGTATTTT	CASSLGLSDSTDTQYF
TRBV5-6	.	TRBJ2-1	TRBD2	TGTGCCAGCAGCGTCCCCGGGACTATAGAGCAGTTCTTC	CASSVPGTIEQFF
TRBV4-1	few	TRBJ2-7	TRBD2	TGCGCCAGCAGCCAAACCATAGCGGGCCTCTCCTACGAGCAGTACTTC	CASSQTIAGLSYEQYF
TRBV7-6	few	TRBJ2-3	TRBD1	TGTGCCAGCAGCTTAGAGGGACAGGGCACAGATACGCAGTATTTT	CASSLEGQGTDTQYF
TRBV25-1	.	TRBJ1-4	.	TGTGCCAGCAGTGCTGGCCATGAAAAACTGTTTTTT	CASSAGHEKLFF
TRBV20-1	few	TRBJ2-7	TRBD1	TGCAGTGCTAGGAGAGATTCAGGGGGCCCTACCTACGAGCAGTACTTC	CSARRDSGGPTYEQYF
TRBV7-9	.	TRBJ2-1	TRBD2	TGTGCCAGCAGCTCCACAGCGGGAGGGAGAAATGAGCAGTTCTTC	CASSSTAGGRNEQFF
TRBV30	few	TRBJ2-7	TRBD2	TGTGCCTGGAGGTACCCGGGGGGGCCCCACGAGCAGTACTTC	CAWRYPGGPHEQYF
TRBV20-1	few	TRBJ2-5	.	TGCAGTGCTAGAGATTTGGTAACGGAGACCCAGTACTTC	CSARDLVTETQYF
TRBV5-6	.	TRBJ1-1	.	TGTGCCAGCAGCTTGGACAGTCGGCCGAACACTGAAGCTTTCTTT	CASSLDSRPNTEAFF
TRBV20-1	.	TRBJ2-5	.	TGCAGTGCTCCCGGAGGGACGGGCCCGGAGACCCAGTACTTC	CSAPGGTGPETQYF
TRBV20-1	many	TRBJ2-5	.	TGCAGTGCTAGAGAACAAGAGACCCAGTACTTC	CSAREQETQYF
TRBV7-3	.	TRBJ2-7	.	TGTGCCAGCAGCCTACAGGTTGACTCCTACGAGCAGTACTTC	CASSLQVDSYEQYF
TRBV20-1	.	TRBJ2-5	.	TGCAGTGCTAGACACCCCGGCGGGTCCCGGGAGACCCAGTACTTC	CSARHPGGSRETQYF
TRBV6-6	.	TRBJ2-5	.	TGTGCCAGCAGATCAGGACCCCAAGAGACCCAGTACTTC	CASRSGPQETQYF